The 2 T cell receptor beta chains presented below share a single source sample, sequenced in a study of regulatory T cells in long-lasting Graves disease. Time point noted: persistent/refractory GD, antithyroid drugs over 5 years with positive TRAb. PBMCs provided the RNA from which the TCR library was made. TCR beta libraries were built with iRepertoire HTBI primers and Arm-PCR of CDR3 regions. TCRdb fed the multiplex PCR reads into MiXCR, producing one record per CDR3 protein. The sample holds 300,000 to 400,000 distinct CDR3 sequences, 15% to 20% seen once. The specimen comprised peripheral blood mononuclear cells (PBMCs), sampled when the disease was refractory, from a patient treated with antithyroid drugs. The receptors were gathered from a female donor with Graves disease.

Ten or more counts support this clonotype. This chain uses TRBV7-9 with TRBJ2-5; 13 bases line up with TRBD2. Trimming at V came to 5 bases and at J to 4 bases, leaving 13 bases not matched to a gene. The length of the CDR3 is 18 residues. Germline V gene lookup returns CDR1 SEHNR and CDR2 FQNEAQ (reference sequence). This chain's CDR3 is CASSPTSGGSRRVETQYF. The CDR3 DNA reads TGTGCCAGCAGCCCGACTAGCGGGGGGTCCCGCCGGGTAGAGACCCAGTACTTC.

Comment on this clonotype: The likely explanation is a read error, given a far larger clone one base away. The chain links TRBV6-9 to TRBJ1-2; D is perhaps TRBD1 (5 bases). V dropped 3 bases and J dropped 7 bases, with 12 bases sitting between them. The CDR3 sequence is 13 residues long. In germline, CDR1 is MNHGY, CDR2 SVAAGI. As DNA, the CDR3 is TGTGCCAGCAGTTACGACGGTCAGGGTGGCTACACCTTC. Protein product: CASSYDGQGGYTF.